The text below deals with one TCR beta chain. At one end the junction does not follow the germline gene, possibly because of a read error. The CDR3 runs 15 residues. Germline CDR1 is SEHNR and CDR2 is FQNEAQ (reference sequence). The entry originates in a study of blood T cell repertoires in COVID-19. Turning to the study itself: Spain, Italy and the United States supplied samples that represented acute and convalescent COVID-19. The analysed material was cDNA or gDNA that came from T cells, B-cell-depleted T cells, or PBMCs.

Authors' processing steps: Amplifying reference gene primers gave estimates of nucleated cell counts. Here immunoSEQ multiplex PCR was the method, and the copy in TCRdb shows in-frame clones only, minus some. The V and J calls and the clone size are those of that table, but D and trimming were determined from the DNA. The table has around 270,000 clones, more than 70% seen once; the top ten hold less than 3%. The rearrangement links TRBV7-9 to TRBJ2-1; the match to TRBD2 covers 14 bases. The TCR comes from a woman aged 45-65 years with acute or convalescent COVID-19. Material for sequencing was peripheral blood. DNA of the CDR3: TGTGCCAGCAGCTTAGGACTAGCGGGAGGGCCCCAGGGTCTCTTC. This codes for CASSLGLAGGPQGLF.